This TCR beta chain was retrieved from a study of blood T cell repertoires in COVID-19. The overall study: Italy, Spain and the United States were the sources of the convalescent and acute COVID-19 samples. PBMCs, B-cell-depleted T cells, or T cells provided the cDNA or gDNA that made up the material.

Germline trimming cut 5 bases from V and 5 bases from J; bases unmatched to any gene: 5. The CDR3 is made up of 13 amino acids. The germline CDR1 and CDR2 sequences are MNHEY and SVGEGT. The authors' processing: Estimation of nucleated cell counts relied on the amplification of reference gene primers. Assay: immunoSEQ multiplex PCR; the TCRdb copy retains only in-frame clones and omits some. V, J and clone size were drawn from that table, and D and trimming were deduced from the DNA. The table records 40,000 to 50,000 clones, 89% of them present only once. Sequenced: peripheral blood. The chain combines TRBV6-2 or TRBV6-3 with TRBJ2-7, with 8 bases matching TRBD1. This sequence was found in a man aged 50 or older with active COVID-19. CDR3 in DNA: TGTGCCAGCAGTCCGGGACAGGTCCACGAGCAGTACTTC. Translation: CASSPGQVHEQYF.